Presented here are 27 T cell receptor beta chains from one specimen sequenced in a study of blood T cell repertoires in COVID-19. Profiling relied on immunoSEQ multiplex PCR, and the TCRdb table lists in-frame clones only, not all of them. The repertoire holds roughly 76,000 clones, with 85% to 95% as singletons. Sequencing used peripheral blood. All receptors come from a woman between 55 and 75 years old with active COVID-19.

The J gene is TRBJ2-3, the V gene TRBV5-1, with TRBD2 matching over 8 bases. The CDR3 loop spans 14 amino acids. Trimming removed 4 bases from V and 2 bases from J; junction bases left unmatched: 3. The germline V gene encodes CDR1 SGHRS and CDR2 YFSETQ. CDR3 in amino acids: CASSRGLDTDTQYF. The CDR3 nucleotides are TGCGCCAGCAGCCGGGGACTAGACACAGATACGCAGTATTTT. Drawing the rest from reference TRBV5-1 and TRBJ2-3, the complete variable domain is KAGVTQTPRYLIKTRGQQVTLSCSPISGHRSVSWYQQTPGQGLQFLFEYFSETQRNKGNFPGRFSGRQFSNSRSEMNVSTLELGDSALYLCASSRGLDTDTQYFGPGTRLTVL.

V and J are TRBV2 and TRBJ2-2; TRBD1 aligns across 7 bases. CDR3 length equals 15 residues. After removal of 10 bases from V and 6 bases from J, the junction contained 14 bases not matched to a gene. The germline V gene has CDR1 SNHLY and CDR2 FYNNEI. The CDR3 sequence: CATQREQGSAGELFF. Written as DNA, the CDR3 is TGTGCCACCCAACGAGAACAGGGGTCGGCCGGGGAGCTGTTTTTT.

The rearrangement links TRBV18 to TRBJ2-1; TRBD2 agrees at 9 bases. CDR3 size: 13 residues. Looked up from germline, CDR1 is KGHSH and CDR2 is LQKENI. J gave up 8 bases and V 3 bases, and 2 bases lay outside the gene matches. CDR3 nucleotide sequence: TGTGCCAGCTCACCTACTAGCGGGCATGAGCAGTTCTTC. It yields the protein CASSPTSGHEQFF.

This clone came up once. V is TRBV29-1 and J is TRBJ1-1; 11 bases are a match to TRBD1. This CDR3 is built from 15 residues. V shed 1 base and J 5 bases; nucleotides not matched to a gene: 6. CDR1 SQVTM and CDR2 ANQGSEA come from the germline V gene. CDR3 DNA: TGCAGCGTTGAAGGGACAGGGGGCTTGTGGACTGAAGCTTTCTTT. Its translation is CSVEGTGGLWTEAFF.

The V and J genes are TRBV4-1 and TRBJ2-1, with TRBD2 as a possible D gene (6 bases). Germline V gene sequence: CDR1 MGHRA, CDR2 YSYEKL. V gave up 2 bases and J gave up 9 bases, with 14 bases separating them. The CDR3 consists of 14 residues. The CDR3 loop reads CASSQFPGAVEQFF. In nucleotides, the CDR3 is TGCGCCAGCAGCCAATTTCCGGGAGCTGTTGAGCAGTTCTTC.

The V call is TRBV28, the J call TRBJ2-7, with TRBD2 matching over 7 bases. The germline V gene encodes CDR1 MDHEN and CDR2 SYDVKM. This CDR3 contains 12 residues. CDR3 DNA sequence: TGTGCAACCCGACTAGCAAACTACGAGCAGTACTTC. Its protein is CATRLANYEQYF.

This clone was seen a few times. The chain couples TRBV7-2 to TRBJ1-1; D not resolved. The CDR3 runs to 14 residues. The germline gives CDR1 SGHTA, CDR2 FQGNSA. V was pared by 2 bases and J by 8 bases, with 15 bases between. For the CDR3, the DNA is TGTGCCAGCAGCTTAACGGCGGGGAGTACCGAAGCTTTCTTT. This translates into CASSLTAGSTEAFF.

The chain carries TRBV27 and TRBJ1-1, with a weak D call TRBD1 (6 bases). Germline V gene lookup returns CDR1 MNHEY and CDR2 SMNVEV (reference sequence). There are 14 residues in the CDR3. The ends were cut back, 1 base at V and 5 bases at J, with 11 bases in the middle. For the CDR3, the DNA is TGTGCCAGCAGTTTATGGGGGGGCGATACTGAAGCTTTCTTT. Translating gives CASSLWGGDTEAFF.

This chain uses TRBV18 with TRBJ1-1, with D tentatively TRBD1 (6 bases). CDR1 KGHSH and CDR2 LQKENI come from the germline V gene. The V end lost 3 bases, the J end lost 11 bases, and 16 bases lay between the germline ends. CDR3 length: 13 amino acids. Here the CDR3 reads CASSPEGGGLAFF. CDR3 coding DNA: TGTGCCAGCTCACCGGAGGGGGGGGGCCTGGCTTTCTTT.

The chain carries TRBV4-2 and TRBJ2-1; D uncertain. The CDR3 extends over 14 amino acids. Trimming pared 0 bases from V and 9 bases from J, leaving 12 bases between. Germline CDR1 and CDR2: LGHNA and YNFKEQ. CDR3 in amino acids: CASSQEIASGEQFF. The CDR3 nucleotides are TGTGCCAGCAGCCAAGAAATTGCATCGGGTGAGCAGTTCTTC.

The V and J genes are TRBV20-1 and TRBJ2-7; D call uncertain. The CDR3 extends over 11 amino acids. The V end lost 3 bases, the J end lost 3 bases, and 6 bases lay between the germline ends. The germline V gene has CDR1 DFQATT and CDR2 SNEGSKA (reference sequence). This CDR3 reads CSARVLYEQYF. The CDR3, as DNA: TGCAGTGCTAGGGTACTCTACGAGCAGTACTTC.

The rearrangement uses TRBV5-1 and TRBJ2-1, with D perhaps matching TRBD2 (5 bases). This CDR3 has 15 amino acids. Trimming took 1 base from V and 7 from J, leaving 15 bases between them. Germline CDR1 is SGHRS and CDR2 is YFSETQ. The CDR3 protein is CASSLSLAGKNEQFF. The CDR3 DNA sequence: TGCGCCAGCAGCTTGTCCCTAGCAGGAAAAAATGAGCAGTTCTTC.

The rearrangement joins TRBV27 to TRBJ1-5; 9 bases match TRBD1. Germline V gives CDR1 MNHEY, CDR2 SMNVEV (reference sequence). Unmatched junction bases numbered 10, after V lost 2 bases and J lost 5 bases. This CDR3 is 17 amino acids long. CDR3 protein: CASSLGPGQGRDQPQHF. The CDR3 DNA reads TGTGCCAGCAGTTTAGGCCCGGGACAGGGTAGGGATCAGCCCCAGCATTTT.

This sequence joins TRBV6-1 and TRBJ2-3; TRBD2 matches 10 bases. The J segment lost 0 bases and the V segment lost 8 bases, leaving 20 bases of the junction unmatched. The CDR3 length is 20 residues. The germline V gene has CDR1 MNHNS and CDR2 SASEGT. The CDR3: CASRKGLAGVGGTSTDTQYF. The CDR3 coding sequence is TGTGCCAGCCGTAAAGGGCTAGCGGGAGTGGGGGGGACTAGCACAGATACGCAGTATTTT.

This sequence joins TRBV27 and TRBJ1-5; possibly TRBD1 for D (5 bases). The CDR3 is made up of 16 amino acids. The germline V gene has CDR1 MNHEY and CDR2 SMNVEV (reference sequence). V gave up 9 bases and J gave up 1 base, with 19 bases separating them. For the CDR3, the DNA is TGTGCCAGTCGGGACGGGGGATCTCGGAGCAATCAGCCCCAGCATTTT. It encodes CASRDGGSRSNQPQHF.

The rearrangement uses TRBV11-2 and TRBJ2-7; D remains unclear. The CDR3 runs 13 residues. Germline CDR1 and CDR2: SGHAT and FQNNGV. Trimming took off 5 bases at V and 6 bases at J, with 14 bases between the two ends. The CDR3 here is CASSVGSSLEQYF. CDR3 bases: TGTGCCAGCAGCGTAGGTAGTTCCCTCGAGCAGTACTTC.

The chain joins TRBV4-1 to TRBJ2-3; possibly TRBD1 for D (6 bases). Germline lookup yields CDR1 MGHRA and CDR2 YSYEKL. V lost 2 bases and J lost 5, with 14 bases in between. This CDR3 is 15 amino acids long. This CDR3 is CASSQQTGMGDTQYF. CDR3 DNA sequence: TGCGCCAGCAGCCAACAAACAGGGATGGGAGATACGCAGTATTTT.

The chain's CDR3 is CATSRLQGYEQFF. CDR3 DNA: TGTGCCACCAGCAGATTACAGGGCTATGAGCAGTTCTTC. J is TRBJ2-1 and V is TRBV15; tentatively, D is TRBD1 (6 bases). Germline V gene data show CDR1 as LNHNV and CDR2 as YYDKDF (reference sequence). With 2 bases removed from V and 8 bases from J, the gap between germline ends came to 10 bases. The CDR3 has 13 residues.

The chain is built from TRBV5-1 and TRBJ2-2; 11 nucleotides line up with TRBD2. The CDR3 has 17 residues. With V trimmed by 3 bases and J by 8 bases, 12 bases remained unmatched. The germline CDR1 and CDR2 sequences are SGHRS and YFSETQ. This CDR3 is CASSWSPGLAAGGELFF. CDR3 sequence (DNA): TGCGCCAGCAGCTGGAGCCCGGGACTAGCGGCCGGGGGGGAGCTGTTTTTT.

The CDR3 here is CASSECSGSLYNEQFF. The CDR3 bases are TGTGCCAGCAGTGAATGCAGCGGGAGTTTGTACAATGAGCAGTTCTTC. J is TRBJ2-1 and V is TRBV6-1; 8 bases are a match to TRBD2. This CDR3 is built from 16 residues. Per germline, CDR1 MNHNS and CDR2 SASEGT. Germline trimming cut 2 bases from V and 4 bases from J; bases unmatched to any gene: 7.

This rearrangement joins TRBV5-5 to TRBJ2-7; 10 nucleotides agree with TRBD2. In germline, CDR1 is SGHKS, CDR2 YYEKEE (reference sequence). The CDR3 covers 16 residues. The J segment lost 3 bases and the V segment lost 2 bases, leaving 8 bases of the junction unmatched. The CDR3 DNA sequence: TGTGCCAGCAGCTTTAATCCCGGGACTAGCGACTACGAGCAGTACTTC. It translates to CASSFNPGTSDYEQYF.

The chain carries TRBV5-4 and TRBJ2-5, with TRBD2 matching over 9 bases. With 4 bases clipped from V and 1 base from J, the junction kept 2 bases outside the gene matches. CDR1 is SGHNT, CDR2 YYREEE, per germline (reference sequence). The CDR3 length is 14 residues. The CDR3: CASSPGLAQETQYF. CDR3 bases: TGTGCCAGCAGCCCGGGACTAGCCCAAGAGACCCAGTACTTC.

The chain carries TRBV5-1 and TRBJ1-6; D gene unclear. The length of the CDR3 is 14 residues. The V gene's germline CDR1 is SGHRS and CDR2 YFSETQ. The V gene lost 0 bases and the J gene lost 7 bases, with 8 bases spanning the gap. Here the CDR3 reads CASSLDSWNSPLHF. DNA of the CDR3: TGCGCCAGCAGCTTGGACAGCTGGAATTCACCCCTCCACTTT. Full variable domain (rest looked up from reference TRBV5-1 and TRBJ1-6): KAGVTQTPRYLIKTRGQQVTLSCSPISGHRSVSWYQQTPGQGLQFLFEYFSETQRNKGNFPGRFSGRQFSNSRSEMNVSTLELGDSALYLCASSLDSWNSPLHFGNGTRLTVT.

This chain links TRBV10-2 with TRBJ2-3; 8 nucleotides line up with TRBD1. Germline CDR1 reads WSHSY; CDR2 reads SAAADI. CDR3 length: 15 amino acids. V lost 2 bases, J lost 7 bases, and 8 bases stayed unmatched. For the CDR3, the DNA is TGCGCCAGCAGTGAGAGACAGGGGCAATCAAATACGCAGTATTTT. Amino acids: CASSERQGQSNTQYF.

The V gene is TRBV18, the J gene TRBJ2-7; maybe TRBD1 (6 bases). Germline CDR1 reads KGHSH; CDR2 reads LQKENI. There are 16 residues in the CDR3. The V gene lost 4 bases and the J gene lost 0 bases, with 16 bases spanning the gap. The CDR3 DNA reads TGTGCCAGCTCACAAAGGACCGGGACAAACTCCTACGAGCAGTACTTC. Translated, it gives CASSQRTGTNSYEQYF.

This clone was counted only a few times. The chain uses TRBV6-1 and TRBJ1-1, with D perhaps TRBD1 (6 bases). The germline V and J ends were trimmed by 3 bases and 1 base, with 9 bases remaining between them. Germline CDR1 reads MNHNS; CDR2 reads SASEGT. The length of the CDR3 is 14 residues. CDR3: CASSDQGRNTEAFF. CDR3 sequence (DNA): TGTGCCAGCAGTGATCAGGGGAGGAACACTGAAGCTTTCTTT.

This chain links TRBV12-5 with TRBJ2-5, with a weak D call TRBD2 (6 bases). V gave up 0 bases and J gave up 0 bases, with 17 bases separating them. The CDR3 is 18 amino acids. CDR1 is LGHNT, CDR2 FRNRAP, per germline. The CDR3: CASGLVVLARTNQETQYF. In nucleotides, the CDR3 is TGTGCTAGTGGTTTGGTGGTGCTAGCGCGAACGAACCAAGAGACCCAGTACTTC.